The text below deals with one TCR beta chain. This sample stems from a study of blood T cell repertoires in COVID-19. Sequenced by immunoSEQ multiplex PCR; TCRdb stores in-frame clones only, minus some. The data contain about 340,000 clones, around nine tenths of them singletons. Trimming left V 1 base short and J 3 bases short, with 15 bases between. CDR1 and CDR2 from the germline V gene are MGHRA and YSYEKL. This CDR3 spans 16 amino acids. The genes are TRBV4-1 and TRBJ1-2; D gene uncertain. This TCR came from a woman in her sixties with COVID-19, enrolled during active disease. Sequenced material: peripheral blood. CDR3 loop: CASSQVLGLGDYGYTF. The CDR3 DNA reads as TGCGCCAGCAGCCAAGTCTTGGGGTTGGGAGACTATGGCTACACCTTC.